This T cell receptor (beta chain) was identified in a study of shared clonotypes between healthy human individuals. Notes on this clone: Its cognate antigen is unknown.

Authors' data handling: As immunoSEQ supplied junction-only sequences (without quality scores), filtering differed. Clones were read by immunoSEQ multiplex PCR, and TCRdb kept only the in-frame ones, dropping some. That table gives V, J and clone size, and the DNA gave D and trimming. The sample has millions of clones; approximately 95% are singletons. Study donors comprised healthy, HIV-negative adults devoid of recent acute infection or vaccination. Study-level results: All-four-donor shared clonotypes had higher generation probabilities than non-shared clonotypes did.

The CDR3 contains 12 residues. CDR1 is SGHDT, CDR2 YYEEEE, per germline. J was trimmed by 8 bases and V by 4 bases; bases with no gene match: 5. This clonotype originated in a man younger than 35 in good health. Some clones in this sample may be carry-over from other donors' samples. This chain links TRBV5-6 with TRBJ1-2; TRBD1 agrees at 7 bases. The source material was naive CD4+ T cells from PBMCs. Subset here: CD45RA+ positively selected. DNA for the CDR3: TGTGCCAGCAGCATCGGGACAGTAGGCTACACCTTC. Translated, it gives CASSIGTVGYTF. Full variable domain (rest looked up from reference TRBV5-6 and TRBJ1-2): DAGVTQSPTHLIKTRGQQVTLRCSPKSGHDTVSWYQQALGQGPQFIFQYYEEEERQRGNFPDRFSGHQFPNYSSELNVNALLLGDSALYLCASSIGTVGYTFGSGTRLTVV.